These T cell receptor beta chains were read from a single sample in a study of patients and donors after allogeneic stem cell transplantation. TCRdb passed the RT-PCR reads through MiXCR, listing each CDR3 protein once. The data hold 920,000 or so distinct CDR3 sequences, with more than 15% observed a single time. Sequenced: blood, either unsorted or a sorted T cell fraction (not recorded which). All receptors derive from a human donor who was either an allogeneic HSCT recipient or a stem cell or donor lymphocyte infusion donor (not recorded which). It is not recorded whose cells these are; they may come from a transplant donor. Both conserved end residues are part of each CDR3.

j_call v_call cdr3_aa
TRBJ2-2 TRBV6-1 CASSTGVTPNTGELFF
TRBJ2-1 TRBV7-2 CASSATISSYNEQFF
TRBJ2-7 TRBV9 CASSVSSNSRDPYEQYF
TRBJ2-7 TRBV4-1 CASSHQAVGPEQYF
TRBJ2-7 TRBV12-3/TRBV12-4 CASSLSQGSYEQYF
TRBJ2-7 TRBV4-2 CASSQMQGAEEQYF
TRBJ1-5 TRBV10-3 CAISESPTGAQNQPQHF
TRBJ2-5 TRBV12-3/TRBV12-4 CASSLPGEGQETQYF
TRBJ2-2 TRBV5-1 CASSYDRNTGELFF
TRBJ2-1 TRBV6-1 CASGGFNEQFF
TRBJ1-1 TRBV30 CAWNRGMNTEAFF
TRBJ2-5 TRBV4-1 CASSQVIVETQYF
TRBJ2-1 TRBV7-9 CASSLPSYNEQFF
TRBJ2-3 TRBV5-6 CASSLSGTRGDTQYF
TRBJ2-1 TRBV12-3/TRBV12-4 CASSESGGAKNEQFF
TRBJ2-1 TRBV24-1 CATSDAGTGFNEQFF
TRBJ2-1 TRBV24-1 CATSDPGTSANEQFF
TRBJ1-5 TRBV4-3 CASSQDRGSNQPQHF
TRBJ1-1 TRBV20-1 CSARDFGGPPVEAFF
TRBJ1-1 TRBV29-1 CSAVSSGGNTEAFF
TRBJ2-1 TRBV2 CASSDPSRDGNNEQFF
TRBJ2-7 TRBV9 CASSVAGGDYYEQYF
TRBJ2-6 TRBV12-3/TRBV12-4 CASSFISGANVLTF
TRBJ2-2 TRBV7-2 CASSPSQAHPTGELFF
TRBJ2-4 TRBV5-6 CASSIFGFSKNIQYF
TRBJ2-5 TRBV20-1 CSAGGGAGQYQETQYF
TRBJ2-7 TRBV6-2/TRBV6-3 CASTDVLSWGYEQYF
TRBJ1-1 TRBV29-1 CSVEGLADTEAFF